This T cell receptor (beta chain) was sequenced for a study of T-cell reconstitution after alpha-beta-depleted transplantation in children. Trimming shortened V by 10 bases and J by 6 bases, and 25 bases separated the two germline ends. Germline V CDR1 and CDR2: MDHEN, SYDVKM. This CDR3 comprises 16 residues. This clonotype was detected ten times or more. Unique molecular identifiers featured in how the TCRbeta library was prepared. TCRdb itself ran the PCR reads through MiXCR, one entry per CDR3 protein. The sample contains roughly 300,000 distinct CDR3 sequences, over 9% of which appear only once. Sample: PBMCs from the stem cell graft donor, taken from the stem cell graft. The rearrangement joins TRBV28 to TRBJ1-5, with a weak D call TRBD1 (5 bases). This clonotype was sampled from a human donor who donated a stem cell graft to a child with acute lymphoblastic leukemia. CDR3 nucleotide sequence: TGTGCCACACTCCCCGGGGCACAAGGGTTTCGTCAGCCCCAGCATTTT. This translates into CATLPGAQGFRQPQHF.